Listed below are T cell receptor beta chains from one sample, sequenced in a study of blood T cell repertoires in COVID-19. TCRdb's copy holds only in-frame clones and misses some; the assay was immunoSEQ multiplex PCR. The table has over 70,000 clones, approximately 87% seen once. Sequencing used peripheral blood. These TCRs come from a human donor in a cohort sampled during active COVID-19. Both conserved end residues are part of each CDR3. The order of the fields is J gene, D gene, V gene, clone size, CDR3 protein, CDR3 DNA. A D gene is named only where the DNA matches it firmly. Clone size is stated in some rows and not others, as once, few, many or a class when expanded.

j_gene: TRBJ2-5; d_gene: NA; v_gene: TRBV5-5; abundance: NA; CDR3aa: CASSFWTGGPGETQYF; CDR3nt: TGTGCCAGCAGCTTTTGGACCGGGGGGCCTGGAGAGACCCAGTACTTC
j_gene: TRBJ1-2; d_gene: TRBD1; v_gene: TRBV27; abundance: NA; CDR3aa: CASSLSPTGPYGYTF; CDR3nt: TGTGCCAGCAGTTTATCCCCGACAGGGCCCTATGGCTACACCTTC
j_gene: TRBJ2-5; d_gene: TRBD1; v_gene: TRBV2; abundance: NA; CDR3aa: CASRASGTGGETQYF; CDR3nt: TGTGCCAGCAGAGCCTCCGGGACAGGGGGAGAGACCCAGTACTTC
j_gene: TRBJ2-7; d_gene: NA; v_gene: TRBV19; abundance: few; CDR3aa: CASSIKVLGVKSQYF; CDR3nt: TGTGCCAGTAGTATAAAGGTTCTGGGAGTGAAATCGCAGTACTTC
j_gene: TRBJ2-1; d_gene: TRBD2; v_gene: TRBV4-2; abundance: NA; CDR3aa: CASSQERLIAGNEQFF; CDR3nt: TGTGCCAGCAGCCAAGAAAGGCTCATAGCGGGCAATGAGCAGTTCTTC
j_gene: TRBJ1-4; d_gene: TRBD1; v_gene: TRBV28; abundance: NA; CDR3aa: CASRGRGRGSGELFF; CDR3nt: TGTGCCAGCAGGGGTAGGGGCAGGGGGTCTGGGGAACTGTTTTTT
j_gene: TRBJ1-6; d_gene: NA; v_gene: TRBV7-3; abundance: few; CDR3aa: CASSLRQVTYNSPLHF; CDR3nt: TGTGCCAGCAGCTTAAGACAGGTAACGTATAATTCACCCCTCCACTTT
j_gene: TRBJ1-2; d_gene: NA; v_gene: TRBV28; abundance: NA; CDR3aa: CASRRGGDNYGYTF; CDR3nt: TGTGCCAGCAGACGGGGGGGGGACAACTATGGCTACACCTTC
j_gene: TRBJ2-3; d_gene: TRBD1; v_gene: TRBV7-9; abundance: few; CDR3aa: CASSRTGTDTQYF; CDR3nt: TGTGCCAGCAGCCGGACAGGAACAGATACGCAGTATTTT
j_gene: TRBJ2-7; d_gene: TRBD2; v_gene: TRBV5-1; abundance: NA; CDR3aa: CASSPGTSGSLYEQYF; CDR3nt: TGCGCCAGCAGCCCCGGGACTAGCGGGAGTCTCTACGAGCAGTACTTC
j_gene: TRBJ1-1; d_gene: NA; v_gene: TRBV30; abundance: NA; CDR3aa: CAWSLTRSTEAFF; CDR3nt: TGTGCCTGGAGTCTTACACGGAGCACTGAAGCTTTCTTT
j_gene: TRBJ1-5; d_gene: NA; v_gene: TRBV11-3; abundance: NA; CDR3aa: CARNRPQHF; CDR3nt: TGTGCCAGAAATAGGCCCCAGCATTTT
j_gene: TRBJ2-7; d_gene: TRBD1; v_gene: TRBV24-1; abundance: NA; CDR3aa: CATSKTGADEQYF; CDR3nt: TGTGCCACCAGTAAGACAGGGGCGGACGAGCAGTACTTC
j_gene: TRBJ2-1; d_gene: NA; v_gene: TRBV2; abundance: NA; CDR3aa: CASSSAGPYNEQFF; CDR3nt: TGTGCCAGCAGTTCGGCGGGGCCTTACAATGAGCAGTTCTTC
j_gene: TRBJ1-1; d_gene: NA; v_gene: TRBV28; abundance: once; CDR3aa: CASSPGEGTEAFF; CDR3nt: TGTGCCAGCAGTCCCGGGGAAGGGACTGAAGCTTTCTTT
j_gene: TRBJ2-1; d_gene: TRBD1; v_gene: TRBV7-6; abundance: NA; CDR3aa: CASSFGQGIYNEQFF; CDR3nt: TGTGCCAGCAGCTTCGGACAGGGAATTTACAATGAGCAGTTCTTC
j_gene: TRBJ1-2; d_gene: TRBD1; v_gene: TRBV28; abundance: NA; CDR3aa: CASGYSMGQGSGYTF; CDR3nt: TGTGCCAGCGGATACTCCATGGGACAGGGCTCTGGCTACACCTTC
j_gene: TRBJ1-1; d_gene: NA; v_gene: TRBV18; abundance: NA; CDR3aa: CASSPPGNTEAFF; CDR3nt: TGTGCCAGCTCACCGCCGGGGAACACTGAAGCTTTCTTT
j_gene: TRBJ1-5; d_gene: NA; v_gene: TRBV28; abundance: NA; CDR3aa: CASSSPEGVGQPQHF; CDR3nt: TGTGCCAGCAGTTCCCCCGAAGGGGTGGGTCAGCCCCAGCATTTT
j_gene: TRBJ2-2; d_gene: TRBD2; v_gene: TRBV6-2/TRBV6-3; abundance: NA; CDR3aa: CASSVTSDDTGELFF; CDR3nt: TGTGCCAGCAGTGTAACTAGCGACGACACCGGGGAGCTGTTTTTT
j_gene: TRBJ2-7; d_gene: TRBD2; v_gene: TRBV2; abundance: NA; CDR3aa: CASSHPLAGPDSYEQYF; CDR3nt: TGTGCCAGCAGTCACCCGCTAGCGGGACCGGATTCCTACGAGCAGTACTTC
j_gene: TRBJ2-3; d_gene: TRBD2; v_gene: TRBV9; abundance: NA; CDR3aa: CASSPTSGIGDTQYF; CDR3nt: TGTGCCAGCAGCCCCACGAGCGGGATTGGAGATACGCAGTATTTT
j_gene: TRBJ1-2; d_gene: NA; v_gene: TRBV4-1; abundance: NA; CDR3aa: CASSQATANYGYTF; CDR3nt: TGCGCCAGCAGCCAGGCGACAGCGAACTATGGCTACACCTTC
j_gene: TRBJ2-7; d_gene: NA; v_gene: TRBV28; abundance: NA; CDR3aa: CASSLARGYEQYF; CDR3nt: TGTGCCAGCAGTTTAGCGAGGGGGTACGAGCAGTACTTC
j_gene: TRBJ2-7; d_gene: NA; v_gene: TRBV14; abundance: NA; CDR3aa: CASSLAGSHEQYF; CDR3nt: TGTGCCAGCAGCTTAGCCGGGAGCCACGAGCAGTACTTC
j_gene: TRBJ1-1; d_gene: TRBD1; v_gene: TRBV28; abundance: once; CDR3aa: CASSFVGQGGFTEAFF; CDR3nt: TGTGCCAGCAGTTTTGTGGGACAGGGGGGGTTCACTGAAGCTTTCTTT
j_gene: TRBJ2-3; d_gene: NA; v_gene: TRBV7-6; abundance: NA; CDR3aa: CASSPLVAASTDTQYF; CDR3nt: TGTGCCAGCAGCCCCCTAGTAGCGGCTAGCACAGATACGCAGTATTTT
j_gene: TRBJ2-3; d_gene: NA; v_gene: TRBV28; abundance: once; CDR3aa: CASSLGLGGDTQYF; CDR3nt: TGTGCCAGCAGTTTAGGACTAGGGGGAGATACGCAGTATTTT
j_gene: TRBJ2-1; d_gene: TRBD2; v_gene: TRBV2; abundance: NA; CDR3aa: CASSGLAGLNEQFF; CDR3nt: TGTGCCAGCAGTGGACTAGCGGGCCTCAATGAGCAGTTCTTC
j_gene: TRBJ1-1; d_gene: NA; v_gene: TRBV28; abundance: few; CDR3aa: CASSLWANTEAFF; CDR3nt: TGTGCCAGCAGTTTATGGGCAAACACTGAAGCTTTCTTT
j_gene: TRBJ2-5; d_gene: TRBD2; v_gene: TRBV5-4; abundance: NA; CDR3aa: CASSSLAESQETQYF; CDR3nt: TGTGCCAGCAGCTCGCTAGCGGAAAGCCAAGAGACCCAGTACTTC
j_gene: TRBJ2-3; d_gene: NA; v_gene: TRBV5-3; abundance: NA; CDR3aa: CARSLGDTQYF; CDR3nt: TGTGCCAGAAGCCTCGGGGATACGCAGTATTTT
j_gene: TRBJ1-5; d_gene: TRBD1; v_gene: TRBV19; abundance: NA; CDR3aa: CASSNYRGSNQPQHF; CDR3nt: TGTGCCAGTAGTAACTACAGGGGAAGCAATCAGCCCCAGCATTTT
j_gene: TRBJ2-4; d_gene: TRBD2; v_gene: TRBV27; abundance: NA; CDR3aa: CASSLVGLAGAKNIQYF; CDR3nt: TGTGCCAGCAGTTTAGTCGGGTTAGCGGGAGCCAAAAACATTCAGTACTTC
j_gene: TRBJ2-1; d_gene: TRBD2; v_gene: TRBV19; abundance: NA; CDR3aa: CASSISNPGLVFYNEQFF; CDR3nt: TGTGCCAGTAGTATATCCAACCCGGGACTAGTTTTCTACAATGAGCAGTTCTTC
j_gene: TRBJ1-1; d_gene: TRBD1; v_gene: TRBV28; abundance: once; CDR3aa: CASSLPQGAATEAFF; CDR3nt: TGTGCCAGCAGTCTACCACAGGGGGCGGCCACTGAAGCTTTCTTT
j_gene: TRBJ2-4; d_gene: TRBD2; v_gene: TRBV18; abundance: once; CDR3aa: CASSPTLMRETTLAKNIQYF; CDR3nt: TGTGCCAGCTCACCGACTTTGATGCGGGAGACAACCCTAGCCAAAAACATTCAGTACTTC
j_gene: TRBJ2-7; d_gene: TRBD2; v_gene: TRBV6-5; abundance: once; CDR3aa: CASSSGLAFYEQYF; CDR3nt: TGTGCCAGCAGTTCGGGACTAGCGTTCTACGAGCAGTACTTC
j_gene: TRBJ2-7; d_gene: TRBD2; v_gene: TRBV3-1/TRBV3-2; abundance: few; CDR3aa: CASSPRGAGGEQYF; CDR3nt: TGTGCCAGCAGCCCTCGGGGCGCGGGAGGCGAGCAGTACTTC
j_gene: TRBJ1-1; d_gene: TRBD1; v_gene: TRBV19; abundance: once; CDR3aa: CASTVFGQGKTEAFF; CDR3nt: TGTGCCAGTACCGTTTTCGGACAGGGCAAAACTGAAGCTTTCTTT
j_gene: TRBJ2-3; d_gene: TRBD2; v_gene: TRBV30; abundance: few; CDR3aa: CAWSPSGSSTDTQYF; CDR3nt: TGTGCCTGGAGTCCTAGCGGGAGTAGCACAGATACGCAGTATTTT